This TCR beta chain was sequenced during a study of cytomegalovirus exposure and HLA in healthy donors. Whole-study context: The 100 to 150 validation repertoires were reported in a later analysis to have been generated on the same platform as the roughly 630 first-cohort repertoires. Study-wide findings and caveats: Most TCR sequences were uncommon, yet certain public TCRs appeared in many donors.

Turning to this clone: Its antigen is unidentified.

Profiled with immunoSEQ multiplex PCR; TCRdb holds only in-frame clones, not every one. This table holds 100,000 to 150,000 clones, approximately 90% found once. Germline V CDR1 and CDR2: SGHRS, YFSETQ. This CDR3 has 18 amino acids. Trimming left V 2 bases short and J 1 base short, with 21 bases between. The sequenced sample was PBMCs. This clonotype was sampled from a woman between 18 and 29 years old in good health and CMV-seronegative. This sequence joins TRBV5-1 and TRBJ1-1, with a tentative D call TRBD1 (6 bases). For the CDR3, the DNA is TGCGCCAGCAGCTTTGTAGACAGGATTTTAAACCGGAACACTGAAGCTTTCTTT. Encoded protein: CASSFVDRILNRNTEAFF.